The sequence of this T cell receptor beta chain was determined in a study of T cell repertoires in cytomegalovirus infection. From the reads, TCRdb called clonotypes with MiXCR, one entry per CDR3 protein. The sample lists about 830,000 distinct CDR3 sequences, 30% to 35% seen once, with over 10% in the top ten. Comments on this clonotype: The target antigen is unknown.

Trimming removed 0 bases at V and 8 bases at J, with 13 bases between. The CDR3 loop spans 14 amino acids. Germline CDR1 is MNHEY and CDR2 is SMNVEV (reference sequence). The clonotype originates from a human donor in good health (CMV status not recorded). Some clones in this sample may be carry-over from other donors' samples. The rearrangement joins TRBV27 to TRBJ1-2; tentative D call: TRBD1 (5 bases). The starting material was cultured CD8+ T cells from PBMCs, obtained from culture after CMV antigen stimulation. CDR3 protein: CASSLSGAAKGYTF. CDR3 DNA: TGTGCCAGCAGTTTATCAGGGGCAGCTAAGGGCTACACCTTC.